The next 20 T cell receptor beta chains were all read from a single sample in a study of shared clonotypes between healthy human individuals. The protocol was immunoSEQ multiplex PCR, while the TCRdb copy is restricted to in-frame clones and leaves out a portion. The sample contains hundreds of thousands of clones, about two thirds of which appear only once. Input material: memory CD4+ T cells sorted from blood. Noted subset: CD45RA-negative fraction. The receptors were sampled from a woman younger than 45 in good health.

This chain joins TRBV7-8 and TRBJ1-2; 10 bases align to TRBD1. This CDR3 contains 15 residues. J was trimmed by 5 bases and V by 5 bases; bases with no gene match: 8. The germline gives CDR1 SGHVS, CDR2 FQNEAQ. The CDR3, as DNA: TGTGCCAGCAGCCCCCGGGACAGGGGAGAGTATGGCTACACCTTC. Translating it yields CASSPRDRGEYGYTF.

This chain uses TRBV7-2 with TRBJ2-1; D may be TRBD1 (5 bases). Between the trimmed V and J ends, which lost 5 bases and 10 bases, there was a span of 9 bases. Germline V lookup: CDR1 SGHTA, CDR2 FQGNSA. The CDR3 extends over 11 amino acids. CDR3 in amino acids: CASSKRQEQFF. CDR3 nucleotides: TGTGCCAGCAGCAAAAGACAGGAGCAGTTCTTC. The full variable domain, with the rest looked up from reference TRBV7-2 and TRBJ2-1, is GAGVSQSPSNKVTEKGKDVELRCDPISGHTALYWYRQSLGQGLEFLIYFQGNSAPDKSGLPSDRFSAERTGGSVSTLTIQRTQQEDSAVYLCASSKRQEQFFGPGTRLTVL.

The chain joins TRBV2 to TRBJ2-1, with 11 bases that match TRBD2. CDR3 size: 14 residues. The junction had 4 bases not matched to a gene; V was cut back by 6 bases and J by 6 bases. Germline lookup yields CDR1 SNHLY and CDR2 FYNNEI. For the CDR3, the DNA is TGTGCCAGCAGCGGACTAGCGGGCCCCAATGAGCAGTTCTTC. Residues: CASSGLAGPNEQFF.

This clone was counted once. The chain joins TRBV6-6 to TRBJ1-5, with D perhaps matching TRBD1 (5 bases). The V and J ends lost 2 bases and 0 bases respectively, with 11 bases between them. This CDR3 region has 16 residues. CDR1 is MNHNY and CDR2 is SVGAGI in the germline V gene (reference sequence). The CDR3 DNA reads as TGTGCCAGCAGTTACGACAGTCTAGTTAGCAATCAGCCCCAGCATTTT. Its translation is CASSYDSLVSNQPQHF.

This clone showed up just a few times. The chain combines TRBV2 with TRBJ1-2; D is ambiguous. Germline V gives CDR1 SNHLY, CDR2 FYNNEI. The CDR3 totals 15 residues. Trimming left V 5 bases short and J 5 bases short, with 18 bases between. CDR3 sequence reads: CASSKTAMGSYGYTF. CDR3 bases: TGTGCCAGCAGTAAGACCGCCATGGGAAGTTATGGCTACACCTTC.

The chain joins TRBV30 to TRBJ1-4; D not resolved. Between the trimmed V and J ends, which lost 5 bases and 5 bases, there was a span of 12 bases. The CDR3 length is 13 residues. Germline V gene data show CDR1 as GTSNPN and CDR2 as SVGIG (reference sequence). The CDR3 sequence: CAWRGVRNEKLFF. In nucleotides, the CDR3 is TGTGCCTGGCGCGGAGTTAGGAATGAAAAACTGTTTTTT.

The chain carries TRBV23-1 and TRBJ2-7; TRBD1 matches at 9 bases. TRBV23-1 is placed among ORFs of uncertain function. This CDR3 region has 19 residues. V was pared by 2 bases and J by 2 bases, with 16 bases of the junction left unmatched. This CDR3 reads CASSQGWTGVELGAYEQYF. The CDR3, as DNA: TGCGCCAGCAGTCAAGGGTGGACAGGGGTGGAACTGGGAGCCTACGAGCAGTACTTC.

Here the CDR3 DNA reads TGTGCCAGCAGTTTCGAACTCCTCCAAGAGACCCAGTACTTC. It is translated as CASSFELLQETQYF. This chain connects TRBV28 to TRBJ2-5; the D is unclear. The germline gives CDR1 MDHEN, CDR2 SYDVKM. The CDR3 totals 14 residues. V was pared by 3 bases and J by 1 base, with 9 bases between. Looking up the rest from reference TRBV28 and TRBJ2-5 gives the full variable domain: DVKVTQSSRYLVKRTGEKVFLECVQDMDHENMFWYRQDPGLGLRLIYFSYDVKMKEKGDIPEGYSVSREKKERFSLILESASTNQTSMYLCASSFELLQETQYFGPGTRLLVL.

The chain recombines TRBV5-1 with TRBJ2-3; 7 bases align to TRBD2. This CDR3 is 16 amino acids long. V shed 5 bases, J shed 2 bases, and the junction held 11 bases outside the gene matches. Germline V gene data show CDR1 as SGHRS and CDR2 as YFSETQ. For the CDR3, the DNA is TGCGCCAGCAGGGCCGGAACTAGCGAGGTCACAGATACGCAGTATTTT. Protein product: CASRAGTSEVTDTQYF.

The chain links TRBV4-1 to TRBJ2-5, with TRBD1 matching 9 bases. Germline CDR1 MGHRA, CDR2 YSYEKL. This CDR3 spans 15 amino acids. J was trimmed by 5 bases and V by 2 bases; bases with no gene match: 6. Written as DNA, the CDR3 is TGCGCCAGCAGCCAAACCGACAGGGGGGGGGAGACCCAGTACTTC. As protein: CASSQTDRGGETQYF.

V usage is TRBV5-1 and J usage is TRBJ2-5; TRBD2 matches at 10 bases. The CDR3 is 18 residues long. V lost 4 bases, J lost 0 bases, and 12 bases stayed unmatched. Germline values: CDR1 SGHRS, CDR2 YFSETQ. CDR3 sequence: CASSKEAQLAGYQETQYF. As DNA, the CDR3 is TGCGCCAGCAGCAAGGAGGCTCAACTAGCGGGGTACCAAGAGACCCAGTACTTC.

The chain is built from TRBV6-1 and TRBJ2-3; 8 nucleotides align to TRBD2. The CDR3 is made up of 17 amino acids. The ends lost 6 bases at V and 5 bases at J; junction bases unmatched: 16. Germline CDR1 MNHNS, CDR2 SASEGT. CDR3 loop: CASRERRLAGTGDTQYF. CDR3 DNA: TGTGCCAGCAGGGAACGACGGCTAGCGGGCACGGGAGATACGCAGTATTTT.

The chain couples TRBV2 to TRBJ2-5, with D possibly being TRBD2 (5 bases). Germline assignment: CDR1 SNHLY and CDR2 FYNNEI. There are 14 residues in the CDR3. V was clipped by 8 bases and J by 1 base, with 14 bases between them. The CDR3 DNA reads TGTGCCAGCTTAGCGTCAAATGTCCAAGAGACCCAGTACTTC. It translates to CASLASNVQETQYF.

The rearrangement uses TRBV5-1 and TRBJ2-3; 8 bases align to TRBD2. Germline V gives CDR1 SGHRS, CDR2 YFSETQ. With 4 bases clipped from V and 1 base from J, the junction kept 5 bases outside the gene matches. There are 15 residues in the CDR3. CDR3 sequence: CASSPKLAGTDTQYF. For the CDR3, the DNA is TGCGCCAGCAGCCCGAAACTAGCGGGCACAGATACGCAGTATTTT.

The rearrangement links TRBV4-1 to TRBJ2-4; D possibly corresponds to TRBD2 (5 bases). This CDR3 contains 13 residues. Trimming cost V 4 bases and J 1 base, with 5 bases left between them. Germline CDR1 and CDR2: MGHRA and YSYEKL. The DNA of the CDR3 is TGCGCCAGCAGCCGCGGGGCCAAAAACATTCAGTACTTC. Amino acid sequence: CASSRGAKNIQYF.

The chain employs TRBV5-8 and TRBJ1-4; D uncertain. CDR3 length: 15 amino acids. Germline assignment: CDR1 SGHTS and CDR2 YDEGEE. The V and J ends lost 0 bases and 8 bases respectively, with 14 bases between them. The CDR3 bases are TGTGCCAGCAGCTTGGAGGGCAGCGGCGGCGAAAAACTGTTTTTT. Translation: CASSLEGSGGEKLFF.

This clone has only a few counts. The J gene is TRBJ2-7, the V gene TRBV4-2, with 10 positions matching TRBD2. Germline CDR1 and CDR2: LGHNA and YNFKEQ. CDR3 length equals 15 residues. Germline trimming cut 2 bases from V and 1 base from J; bases unmatched to any gene: 2. CDR3 nucleotide sequence: TGTGCCAGCAGCCAAACAGCGGGGGGGTCCTACGAGCAGTACTTC. Translating it yields CASSQTAGGSYEQYF.

J is TRBJ2-1 and V is TRBV5-8, with 7 bases fitting TRBD1. V dropped 4 bases and J dropped 8; count of bases not matched to a gene: 12. Germline V gives CDR1 SGHTS, CDR2 YDEGEE. The CDR3 length is 15 residues. CDR3 in DNA: TGTGCCAGCAGCCTTTCAGGGGGATATTTGTATGAGCAGTTCTTC. It is translated as CASSLSGGYLYEQFF.

This clone was counted a single time. The V and J genes are TRBV6-5 and TRBJ1-1, with 10 nucleotides matching TRBD1. The trim removed 2 bases at V and 5 bases at J, leaving 2 bases unmatched. Germline CDR1 and CDR2: MNHEY and SVGAGI. CDR3 length: 14 amino acids. CDR3 in amino acids: CASSYDRGRTEAFF. Here the CDR3 DNA reads TGTGCCAGCAGTTACGACAGGGGGCGGACTGAAGCTTTCTTT.

The sample holds a few counts of this clone. V and J are TRBV6-6 and TRBJ2-7, with D uncertain. Trimming pared 0 bases from V and 3 bases from J, leaving 12 bases between. The CDR3 extends over 15 amino acids. CDR1 is MNHNY and CDR2 is SVGAGI in the germline V gene (reference sequence). The CDR3: CASSYSIQLDYEQYF. CDR3 nucleotides: TGTGCCAGCAGTTACTCGATACAGCTAGACTACGAGCAGTACTTC.